This T cell receptor (beta chain) is from a study of cytomegalovirus exposure and HLA in healthy donors. On the study more broadly: The 120 or so validation repertoires used a platform that matched the one used for the roughly 700 first-cohort repertoires, as a later analysis reported. Study-wide findings and caveats: Altogether, 160 or so TCR beta chains were recorded as cytomegalovirus-associated.

This clone was counted once. Its antigen is unidentified. The identical CDR3 is also encoded by other nucleotide sequences in the sample. Sequenced by immunoSEQ multiplex PCR; TCRdb stores in-frame clones only, minus some. Of 300,000 or so clones listed, 70% to 90% were seen once; the top ten hold 0.9% to 1%. The sequenced sample was PBMCs. The sequence derives from a man younger than 40 in good health and CMV-seronegative.

The CDR3 coding sequence is TGCAGTGCCGGACTCTACGAGCAGTACTTC. Translated: CSAGLYEQYF. The chain links TRBV20-1 to TRBJ2-7; possibly TRBD2 for D (5 bases). The ends were cut back, 6 bases at V and 3 bases at J, with 6 bases in the middle. The CDR3 spans 10 residues. The germline gives CDR1 DFQATT, CDR2 SNEGSKA (reference sequence).